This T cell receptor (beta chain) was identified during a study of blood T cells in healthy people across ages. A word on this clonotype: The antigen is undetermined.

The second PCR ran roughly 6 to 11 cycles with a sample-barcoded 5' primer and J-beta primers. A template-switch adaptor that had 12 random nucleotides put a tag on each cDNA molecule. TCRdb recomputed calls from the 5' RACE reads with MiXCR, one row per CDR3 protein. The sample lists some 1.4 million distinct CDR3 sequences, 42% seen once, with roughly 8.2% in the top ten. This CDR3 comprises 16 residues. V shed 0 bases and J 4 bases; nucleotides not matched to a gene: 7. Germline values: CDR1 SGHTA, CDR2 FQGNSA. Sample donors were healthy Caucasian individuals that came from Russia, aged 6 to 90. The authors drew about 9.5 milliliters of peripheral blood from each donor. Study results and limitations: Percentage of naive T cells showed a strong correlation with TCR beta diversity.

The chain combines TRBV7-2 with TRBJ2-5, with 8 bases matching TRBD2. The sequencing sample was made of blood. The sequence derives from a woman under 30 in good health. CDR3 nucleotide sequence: TGTGCCAGCAGCTTAGCCGGGAGGGCCCATGGAGAGACCCAGTACTTC. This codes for CASSLAGRAHGETQYF.